These T cell receptor beta chains were read from a single sample in a study of CD4 and CD8 cells across lung adenocarcinoma regions. TCRdb re-called the PCR reads through MiXCR, storing one row per CDR3 protein. Of under 30,000 distinct CDR3 sequences in the sample, around 53% were seen once. Sequenced: CD8+ T cells from the center of a lung tumor. The receptors were sampled from a male donor with lung adenocarcinoma. The CD4 and CD8 labels of this study may be unreliable. The CDR3 runs from the conserved cysteine through the conserved F or W. D genes are given only for firm matches. Rows may omit the clone size; those that give it use once, few, many or a size class.

size	length	V	J	D	DNA	CDR3
.	17	TRBV27	TRBJ2-5	.	TGTGCCAGCAGTGTGGGGGCCGGGGGCCTTGTTCCAGATACCCAGTACTTC	CASSVGAGGLVPDTQYF
few	19	TRBV5-1	TRBJ2-3	TRBD2	TGCGCCAGCAGCTCCTTCCCCCTACTTAGCGGGAGTGGCACAGATACGCAGTATTTT	CASSSFPLLSGSGTDTQYF
.	16	TRBV6-1	TRBJ2-7	TRBD1	TGTGCCTGCGCGGGAGCCGGGACAGGGGTTCGGGATACGCAGTACTTC	CACAGAGTGVRDTQYF
many	11	TRBV27	TRBJ2-3	.	TGTGCCAGCAGTTCCACAGATACGCAGTATTTT	CASSSTDTQYF
.	16	TRBV28	TRBJ2-5	.	TGTGCCAGCGCGGGGTTCAGGGGCCAGGACCAAAAGATCCAGTACTTC	CASAGFRGQDQKIQYF
.	11	TRBV7-2	TRBJ2-7	.	TGTGCCAGCAGCCCCGCCTACGAGCAGTACTTC	CASSPAYEQYF
once	16	TRBV23-1	TRBJ2-5	.	TGCGCCAGCAGTCGTACAGGGTACCCAAGTCGGGAGACCCAGTACTTC	CASSRTGYPSRETQYF
.	16	TRBV6-1	TRBJ2-4	TRBD2	TGTGCCTGCAGCGAAGCGGGGCTGTGGGCCGAGAACATTCAGTACTTC	CACSEAGLWAENIQYF
.	15	TRBV10-1	TRBJ2-5	.	TGCGCCGCGGGGGACGGGGGCCGGGGCGCAGAGACGCAGTACTTC	CAAGDGGRGAETQYF
once	16	TRBV6-1	TRBJ2-4	.	TGTGCCAGCAGCCCATCGGGCCTGGGAGCCAAAGATATTCAGTACTTC	CASSPSGLGAKDIQYF
.	11	TRBV30	TRBJ2-1	.	TGTGCCTGGAGTAGGAACAATGAGCAGTTCTTC	CAWSRNNEQFF
few	10	TRBV23-1	TRBJ2-1	.	TGCGCCAGAACCAACAATGAGCAGTTCTTC	CARTNNEQFF
.	15	TRBV6-1	TRBJ2-4	.	TGTGCCAGCAGTGAAAGGGAGGTAGACCAAGAGACTCAGTACTTC	CASSEREVDQETQYF
many	16	TRBV10-1	TRBJ2-2	TRBD2	TGCGCCAGCAGTTTTAGCGGGAGAGGGAACACCGGGGAGCTGTTTTTT	CASSFSGRGNTGELFF
few	14	TRBV4-1	TRBJ1-1	.	TGCGCCAGCAGCCAAGTGGATCAGGGGACAGAAGCTTTCTTT	CASSQVDQGTEAFF
.	15	TRBV6-1	TRBJ2-7	TRBD1	TGTGCCAGCAGGTCCGGGACAGGGGGCTACCACGAGCAGTACTTC	CASRSGTGGYHEQYF
.	13	TRBV6-5	TRBJ2-1	.	TGTGCCAGCAGTTACTCCTTGGGGGGTGAGCAGTTCTTC	CASSYSLGGEQFF
.	16	TRBV6-1	TRBJ2-5	.	TGTGCCCGCAGGGGAGCCGGGACACGGGACCAGGATACGCAGTACTTT	CARRGAGTRDQDTQYF
.	16	TRBV6-1	TRBJ2-4	.	TGTGCCAGCAGCGCATCGGGGCTGGGAGCCAAAAATACTCAGTACTTC	CASSASGLGAKNTQYF
.	14	TRBV4-1	TRBJ2-4	.	TGCGCCAGCAGCCAGCGGACAGCCCAAGACATTCAGTACTTC	CASSQRTAQDIQYF
.	15	TRBV14	TRBJ2-2	TRBD1	TGTGCCAGCAGCCCCCGGCAGGGGGCTGCCGGGGAGCTGTTTTTT	CASSPRQGAAGELFF
.	17	TRBV10-3	TRBJ2-5	.	TGTGCCATCTGTGGGGGGATTGGGGGGATTGACACAGAGACCCAGTATTTC	CAICGGIGGIDTETQYF
.	14	TRBV10-3	TRBJ2-3	TRBD1	TGTGCGGTCGCAGGGGGCGGGGACCAAGAGACGCAGTATTTC	CAVAGGGDQETQYF
.	12	TRBV6-1	TRBJ2-3	.	TGTGCCAGCAGTGGAGCAGCGGACATGCAGTATTTT	CASSGAADMQYF
.	16	TRBV6-1	TRBJ2-4	.	TGTGCCAGCAGTGACGCCGGGCCGGGGGCCAAGGATACTCAGTATTTC	CASSDAGPGAKDTQYF
.	11	TRBV10-3	TRBJ2-5	.	TGTGCCATCGGAAGCCAAGATACCCAGTACTTC	CAIGSQDTQYF
many	15	TRBV9	TRBJ2-5	TRBD2	TGTGCCCCTGTGATGGTAGCGGGAGGGCCGGGAGAGCAGTACTTC	CAPVMVAGGPGEQYF
.	16	TRBV6-5	TRBJ2-7	.	TGTGCCAGCCGTTTCTCTGGCCAGAAGAGCACAGATACGCAGTACTTC	CASRFSGQKSTDTQYF
.	13	TRBV2	TRBJ1-2	.	TGTGCCAGCAGTGAGCAGGGAATGGGTGGCTACACCTTC	CASSEQGMGGYTF
.	15	TRBV4-1	TRBJ2-3	.	TGCGCCAGGGGGCAAGAGGGCGGGGACCCAGAGACGCAGTATTTT	CARGQEGGDPETQYF
.	13	TRBV6-1	TRBJ1-5	.	TGTGCCAGCAGTGACGACAGGAATCAGCCCCAGCATTTT	CASSDDRNQPQHF
.	16	TRBV6-1	TRBJ2-4	.	TGTGCCAGCAGTGAAGCGGGGCCGTGGGTCAGAGATATTCAGTACTTT	CASSEAGPWVRDIQYF
.	15	TRBV14	TRBJ2-3	.	TGTGCCAGCAGCCAAGTCGAGGGGATGACAGATACGCAGTATTTT	CASSQVEGMTDTQYF
.	11	TRBV6-6	TRBJ2-3	.	TGTGCCAGCAGTTACTCGTATACGCAGTATTTT	CASSYSYTQYF
.	16	TRBV7-2	TRBJ2-7	TRBD1	TGTGCCAGCAGCCCCCTACCGGGACAGGGAATGGGGGAGCAGTACTTC	CASSPLPGQGMGEQYF
.	14	TRBV7-6	TRBJ2-1	.	TGTGCCAGCAGCTTAAATCTTTTACACAATGAGCAGTTCTTC	CASSLNLLHNEQFF
few	16	TRBV27	TRBJ2-4	.	TGTGCCAGCAGAAAACAAGGACTGTCCAACAAAAACATTCAGTACTTC	CASRKQGLSNKNIQYF
once	15	TRBV12-3/TRBV12-4	TRBJ2-1	TRBD2	TGTGCCAGCAGCCCTAGCGGGAACGCCTACAATGAGCAGTTCTTC	CASSPSGNAYNEQFF
.	16	TRBV6-1	TRBJ2-3	.	TGTGCCTGCGCGGGGGCCGGGGCCGGGGTCGGGGAGACCCAGTATTTT	CACAGAGAGVGETQYF